The clone carrying this T cell receptor (beta chain) was picked up a small number of times. Its antigen is unknown. This CDR3 contains 15 residues. Losses at the gene ends were 5 bases for V and 6 bases for J; bases not matched to a gene: 10. Germline values: CDR1 MNHEY, CDR2 SMNVEV (reference sequence). These data come from a study of response to subunit inactivated influenza vaccine. Study findings and constraints: It was the authors' suggestion that each seasonal influenza vaccination recruits few new T cells.

From the RT-PCR reads, TCRdb called clonotypes with MiXCR, one entry per CDR3 protein. This table has over 300,000 distinct CDR3 sequences, less than 25% appearing once. This chain links TRBV27 with TRBJ1-2; 9 positions agree with TRBD1. This clonotype originated in a man aged 50-75 years who received an inactivated influenza vaccine. Sequencing was performed on PBMCs from blood, taken approximately 22 months after vaccination. The CDR3 sequence: CASSPTGQGFHGYTF. CDR3 DNA: TGTGCCAGCAGTCCGACGGGACAGGGCTTTCATGGCTACACCTTC.